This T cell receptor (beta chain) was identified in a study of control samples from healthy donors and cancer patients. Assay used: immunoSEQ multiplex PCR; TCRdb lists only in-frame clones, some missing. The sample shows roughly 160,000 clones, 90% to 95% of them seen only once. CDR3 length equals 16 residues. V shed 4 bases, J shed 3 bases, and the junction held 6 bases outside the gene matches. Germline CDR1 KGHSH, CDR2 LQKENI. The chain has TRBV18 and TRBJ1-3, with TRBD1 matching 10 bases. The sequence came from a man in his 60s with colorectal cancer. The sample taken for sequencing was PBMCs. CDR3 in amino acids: CASSHDRGLSGNTIYF. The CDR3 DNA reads TGTGCCAGCTCACACGACAGGGGGCTAAGTGGAAACACCATATATTTT.